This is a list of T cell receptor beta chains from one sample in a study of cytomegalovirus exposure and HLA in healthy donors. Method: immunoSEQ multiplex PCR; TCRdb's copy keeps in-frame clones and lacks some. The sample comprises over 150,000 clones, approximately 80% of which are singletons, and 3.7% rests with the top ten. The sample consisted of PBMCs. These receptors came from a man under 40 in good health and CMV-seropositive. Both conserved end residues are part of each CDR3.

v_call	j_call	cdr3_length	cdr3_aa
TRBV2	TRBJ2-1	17	CARNLEGLAGDGGEQFF
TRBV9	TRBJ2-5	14	CASSVDPGRETQYF
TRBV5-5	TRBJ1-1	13	CASSLQGDAEAFF
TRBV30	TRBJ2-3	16	CAWTTWAGSSTDTQYF
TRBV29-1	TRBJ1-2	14	CSVERQGGNYGYTF
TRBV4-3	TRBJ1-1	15	CASSQGQGADTEAFF
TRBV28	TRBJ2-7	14	CASRGGQGMYEQYF
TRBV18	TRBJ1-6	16	CASSPREPGFNSPLHF
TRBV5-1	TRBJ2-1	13	CASSLDNYNEQFF
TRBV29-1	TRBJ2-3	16	CSVEVLPYSPTDTQYF
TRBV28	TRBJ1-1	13	CASRVDTNTEAFF
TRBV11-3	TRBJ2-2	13	CASSGPDTGELFF
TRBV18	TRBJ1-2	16	CASSPPMRGRYYGYTF
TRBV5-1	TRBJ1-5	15	CASSLETGVNQPQHF
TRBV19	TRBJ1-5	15	CASTRTGGNNQPQHF
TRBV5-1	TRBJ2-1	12	CASSLVVNEQFF
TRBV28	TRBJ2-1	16	CASSPTGDEAYNEQFF
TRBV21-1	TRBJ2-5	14	CASSAPGRQETQYF
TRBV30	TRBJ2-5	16	CAWSAHGRGGVETQYF
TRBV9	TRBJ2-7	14	CASSPKTGFYEQYF
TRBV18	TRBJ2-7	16	CASSPSQGGASYEQYF
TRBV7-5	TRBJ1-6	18	CVRTSEGMLSSYNSPLHF
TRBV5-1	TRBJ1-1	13	CASSGTRDTEAFF
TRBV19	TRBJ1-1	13	CASSIDPLSEAFF
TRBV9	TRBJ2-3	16	CASSVGQGTNADTQYF
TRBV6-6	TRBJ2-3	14	CASRRGLASHTQYF
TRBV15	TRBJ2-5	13	CATSRAAGETQYF
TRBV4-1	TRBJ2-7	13	CASSLIAMYEQYF
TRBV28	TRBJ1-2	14	CASLGQGIVYGYTF
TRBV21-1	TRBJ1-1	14	CASTHWDRLPEAFF
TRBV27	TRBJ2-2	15	CASSFGRTNTGELFF
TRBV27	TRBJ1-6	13	CASSDRGNSPLHF
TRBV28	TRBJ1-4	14	CASSSRSANEKLFF
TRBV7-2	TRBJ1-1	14	CASSLMRRNTEAFF
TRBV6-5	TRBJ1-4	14	CASSMGQGAEKLFF
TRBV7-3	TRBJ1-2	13	CASSPGLNYGYTF
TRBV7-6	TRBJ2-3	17	CASSLALTAVSTDTQYF
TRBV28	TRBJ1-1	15	CASSPPRDRNTEAFF
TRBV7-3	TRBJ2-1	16	CASAPGLAVSYNEQFF
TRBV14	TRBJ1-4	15	CASSPGVQGGEKLFF
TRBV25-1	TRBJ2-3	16	CASSANRDKSTDTQYF
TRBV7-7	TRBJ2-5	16	CASSLARLAGGETQYF
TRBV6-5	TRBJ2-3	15	CASRDSGGDTDTQYF
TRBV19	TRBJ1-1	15	CASSIQGVMNTEAFF
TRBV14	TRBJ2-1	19	CASSSILLRQEEHYNEQFF
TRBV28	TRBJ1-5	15	CASSSQGLGNQPQHF
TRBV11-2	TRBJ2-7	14	CASSHSRRPYEQYF
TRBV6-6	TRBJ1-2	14	CASSYGGFTYGYTF
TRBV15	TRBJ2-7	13	CATSREVSYEQYF
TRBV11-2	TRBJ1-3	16	CASRLSADNSGNTIYF
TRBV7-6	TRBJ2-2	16	CASSTFWGELGGELFF
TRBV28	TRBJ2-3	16	CASSPRTGLRTDTQYF
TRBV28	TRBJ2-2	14	CASSLGGSTGELFF
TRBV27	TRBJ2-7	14	CASSFRENSYEQYF
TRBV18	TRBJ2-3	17	CASSPFPPGTGPDTQYF
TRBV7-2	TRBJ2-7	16	CASNPRARTGSVEQYF
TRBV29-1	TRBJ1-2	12	CSVEEEDYGYTF
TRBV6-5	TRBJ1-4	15	CASSYRFTANEKLFF
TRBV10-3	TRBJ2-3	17	CAIMGQGARPSTDTQYF